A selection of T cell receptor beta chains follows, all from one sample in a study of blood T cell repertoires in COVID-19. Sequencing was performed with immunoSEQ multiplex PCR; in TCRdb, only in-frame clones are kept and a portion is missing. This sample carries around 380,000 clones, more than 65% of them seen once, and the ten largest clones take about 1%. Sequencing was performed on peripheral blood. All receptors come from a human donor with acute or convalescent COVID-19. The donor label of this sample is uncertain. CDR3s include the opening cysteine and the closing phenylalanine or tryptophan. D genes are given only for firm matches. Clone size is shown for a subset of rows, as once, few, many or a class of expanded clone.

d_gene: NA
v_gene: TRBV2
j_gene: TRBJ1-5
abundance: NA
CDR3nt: TGTGCCAGCGGCGCGGAGGATCAGCCCCAGCATTTT
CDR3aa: CASGAEDQPQHF

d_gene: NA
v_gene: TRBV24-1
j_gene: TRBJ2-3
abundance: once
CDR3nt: TGTGCCACCAGTGATCATGACTTCTCTAGCACAGATACGCAGTATTTT
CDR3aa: CATSDHDFSSTDTQYF

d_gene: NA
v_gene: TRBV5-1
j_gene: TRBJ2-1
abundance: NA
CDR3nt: TGCGCCAGCAGCTTGAACCAGGGTAGCTACAATGAGCAGTTCTTC
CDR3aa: CASSLNQGSYNEQFF

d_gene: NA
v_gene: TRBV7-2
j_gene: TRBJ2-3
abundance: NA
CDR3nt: TGTGCCAGCAGCTTTTTTGGAGGATCAACAGATACGCAGTATTTT
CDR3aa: CASSFFGGSTDTQYF

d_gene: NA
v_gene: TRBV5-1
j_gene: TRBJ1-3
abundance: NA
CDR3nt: TGCGCCAGCAGCTTGGCCAACCGCCAGAACTCTGGAAACACCATATATTTT
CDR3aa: CASSLANRQNSGNTIYF

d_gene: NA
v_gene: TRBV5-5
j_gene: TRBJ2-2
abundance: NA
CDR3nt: TGTGCCAGCAGCGCAGGACAGAACACCGGGGAGCTGTTTTTT
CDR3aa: CASSAGQNTGELFF

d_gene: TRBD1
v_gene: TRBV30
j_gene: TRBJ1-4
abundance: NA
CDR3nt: TGTGCCTGGAGTGGCCAGGGGGCACCGCGGGAAAAACTGTTTTTT
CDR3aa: CAWSGQGAPREKLFF

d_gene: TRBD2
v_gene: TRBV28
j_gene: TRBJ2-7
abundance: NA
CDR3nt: TGTGCCAGCAGTTTAGGTGTTCTAGCGGGAGTTAACGAGCAGTACTTC
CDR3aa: CASSLGVLAGVNEQYF

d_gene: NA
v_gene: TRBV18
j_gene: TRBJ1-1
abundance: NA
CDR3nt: TGTGCCAGCTCACAGCAGAACACTGAAGCTTTCTTT
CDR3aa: CASSQQNTEAFF

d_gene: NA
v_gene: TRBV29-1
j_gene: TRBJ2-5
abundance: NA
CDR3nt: TGCAGCGTTGGGGGGGAGCAAGAGACCCAGTACTTC
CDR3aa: CSVGGEQETQYF

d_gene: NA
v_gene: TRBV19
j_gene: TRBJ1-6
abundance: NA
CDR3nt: TGTGCCAGTAGTACCTTTGGGGGCTCTGCCTATAATTCACCCCTCCACTTT
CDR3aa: CASSTFGGSAYNSPLHF

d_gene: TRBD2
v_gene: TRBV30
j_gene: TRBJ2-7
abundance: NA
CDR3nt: TGTGCCTGGGGACTAGCGGGGGCTGGGGAGCAGTACTTC
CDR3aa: CAWGLAGAGEQYF

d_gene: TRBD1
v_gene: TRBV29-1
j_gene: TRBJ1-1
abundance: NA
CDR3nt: TGCAGCGTTTTCGGTCCGACAGGGAAGACCCTGAACACTGAAGCTTTCTTT
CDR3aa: CSVFGPTGKTLNTEAFF

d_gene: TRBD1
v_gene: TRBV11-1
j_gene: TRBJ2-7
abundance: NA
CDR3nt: TGTGCCAGCAAGGAGACAGGGGGGTACGAGCAGTACTTC
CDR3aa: CASKETGGYEQYF

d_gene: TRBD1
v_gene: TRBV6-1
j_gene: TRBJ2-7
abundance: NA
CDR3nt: TGTGCCAGCAGTGAAGGGACAGGGTTGTACGAGCAGTACTTC
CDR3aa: CASSEGTGLYEQYF

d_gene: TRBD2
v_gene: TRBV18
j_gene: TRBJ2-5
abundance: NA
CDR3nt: TGTGCCAGCTCACCGGGACTAGCCCCGGAGACCCAGTACTTC
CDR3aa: CASSPGLAPETQYF

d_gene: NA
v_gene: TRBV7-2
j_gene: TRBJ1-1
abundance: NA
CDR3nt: TGTGCCAGCAGCTTAATGCTTACTGTCATGAACACTGAAGCTTTCTTT
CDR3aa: CASSLMLTVMNTEAFF

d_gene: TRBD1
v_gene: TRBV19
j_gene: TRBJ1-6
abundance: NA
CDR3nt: TGTGCCAGCCGGCGACAGGGGGAGAATTCACCCCTCCACTTT
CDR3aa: CASRRQGENSPLHF

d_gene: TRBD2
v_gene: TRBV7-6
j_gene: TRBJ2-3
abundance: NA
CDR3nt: TGTGCCAGCAGCGATCTGGCCCTAGCGGGGGCCCGCACAGATACGCAGTATTTT
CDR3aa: CASSDLALAGARTDTQYF

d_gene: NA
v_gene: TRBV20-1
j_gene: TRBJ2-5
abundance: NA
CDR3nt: TGCAGTGCTAGTTATGGCCGGGGGGAGACCCAGTACTTC
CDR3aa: CSASYGRGETQYF

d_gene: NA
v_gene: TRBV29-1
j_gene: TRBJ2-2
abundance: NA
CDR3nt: TGCAGCGTTGACAGGGGAGACACCGGGGAGCTGTTTTTT
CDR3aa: CSVDRGDTGELFF

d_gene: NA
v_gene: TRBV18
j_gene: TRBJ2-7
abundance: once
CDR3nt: TGTGCCAGCTCAGCCGGCTTCACAGGAACCTACGAGCAGTACTTC
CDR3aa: CASSAGFTGTYEQYF

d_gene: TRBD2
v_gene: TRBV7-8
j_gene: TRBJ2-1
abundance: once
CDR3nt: TGTGCCAGCAGCCCACTACAGCGGGAGGCGGTAAGTGAGCAGTTCTTC
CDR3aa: CASSPLQREAVSEQFF

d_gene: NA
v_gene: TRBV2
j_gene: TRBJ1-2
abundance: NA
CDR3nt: TGTGCCAGCAGTGAGGGGCTGGGGGGGCGATCTGTGGGCTACACCTTC
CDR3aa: CASSEGLGGRSVGYTF

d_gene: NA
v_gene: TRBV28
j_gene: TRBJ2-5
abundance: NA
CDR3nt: TGTGCCAGCAGGTCGCACAGAAAGACAGGGGAGGGGACCCAGTACTTC
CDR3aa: CASRSHRKTGEGTQYF

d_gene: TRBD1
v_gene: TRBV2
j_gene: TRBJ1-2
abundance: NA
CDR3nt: TGTGCCAGCAGGAACTACAGGGGGCGCGGCTACACCTTC
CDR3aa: CASRNYRGRGYTF

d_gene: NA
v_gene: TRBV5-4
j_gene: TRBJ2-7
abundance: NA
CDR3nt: TGTGCCAGCAGCTTGGGCGGGTCCGAGCAGTACTTC
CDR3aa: CASSLGGSEQYF

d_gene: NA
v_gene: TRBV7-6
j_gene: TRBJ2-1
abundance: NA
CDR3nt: TGTGCCAGCAGCTTAGCGTCTTGGGACAACGACCCCTACAATGAGCAGTTCTTC
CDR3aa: CASSLASWDNDPYNEQFF

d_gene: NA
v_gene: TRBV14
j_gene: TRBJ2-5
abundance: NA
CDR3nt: TGTGCCAGCAGCCAAGTTTCCCGTGAGACCCAGTACTTC
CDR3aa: CASSQVSRETQYF

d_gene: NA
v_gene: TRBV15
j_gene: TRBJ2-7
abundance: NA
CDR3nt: TGTGCCACCAGCAGAGTCACAGGGCATAATTACGAGCAGTACTTC
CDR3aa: CATSRVTGHNYEQYF

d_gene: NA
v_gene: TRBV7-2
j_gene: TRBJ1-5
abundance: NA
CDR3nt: TGTGCCAGCAGCTTCCAAGGTTCGGCGGGCAATCAGCCCCAGCATTTT
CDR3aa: CASSFQGSAGNQPQHF

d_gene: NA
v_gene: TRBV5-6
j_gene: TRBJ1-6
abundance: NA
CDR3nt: TGTGCCAGCAGCTTGATGGGCTCCAACAAGAATTCACCCCTCCACTTT
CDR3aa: CASSLMGSNKNSPLHF

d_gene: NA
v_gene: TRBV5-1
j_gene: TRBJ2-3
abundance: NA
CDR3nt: TGCGCCAGCAGCTTGGCCGGCGCCGAGGGTACAGATACGCAGTATTTT
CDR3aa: CASSLAGAEGTDTQYF

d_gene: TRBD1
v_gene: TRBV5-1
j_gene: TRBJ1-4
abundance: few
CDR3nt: TGCGCCAGCAGCCAGGACAGGCCGGGGGAAAAACTGTTTTTT
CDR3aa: CASSQDRPGEKLFF

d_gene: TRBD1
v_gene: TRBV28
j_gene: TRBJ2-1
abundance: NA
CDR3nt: TGTGCCAGCAGTACGGTTTCCGGGACAGGGATTAATGAGCAGTTCTTC
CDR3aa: CASSTVSGTGINEQFF

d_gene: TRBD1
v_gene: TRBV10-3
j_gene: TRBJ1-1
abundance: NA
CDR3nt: TGTGCCATCAGTGAAGACAGGGGAGGTCAGAACACTGAAGCTTTCTTT
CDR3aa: CAISEDRGGQNTEAFF

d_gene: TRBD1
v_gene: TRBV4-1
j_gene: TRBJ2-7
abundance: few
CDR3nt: TGCGCCAGCAGCCAAGATATGGACAGGCCACCCTACGAGCAGTACTTC
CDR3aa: CASSQDMDRPPYEQYF

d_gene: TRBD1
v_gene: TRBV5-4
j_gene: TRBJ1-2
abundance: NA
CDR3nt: TGTGCCAGCAGCTGGGGACAGAACTACACCTTC
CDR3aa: CASSWGQNYTF

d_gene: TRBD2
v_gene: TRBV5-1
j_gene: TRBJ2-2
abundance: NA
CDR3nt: TGCGCCAGCAGCTTGTTATCGCTAGCGGGGGCTCTAAGGATCGGGGAGCTGTTTTTT
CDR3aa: CASSLLSLAGALRIGELFF

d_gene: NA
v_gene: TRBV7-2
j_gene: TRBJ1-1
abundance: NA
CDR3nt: TGTGCCAGCAGCCCCCCCCCAGGGGTGAACACTGAAGCTTTCTTT
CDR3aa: CASSPPPGVNTEAFF

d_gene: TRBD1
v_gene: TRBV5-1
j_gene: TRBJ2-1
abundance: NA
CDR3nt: TGCGCCAGCAGCTTGGCGCAGGGGGCAGGGGAGCAGTTCTTC
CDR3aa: CASSLAQGAGEQFF

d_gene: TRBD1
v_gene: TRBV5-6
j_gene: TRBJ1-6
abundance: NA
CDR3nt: TGTGCCAGCAGCTTCAGACAGGGGGCATCTAATTCACCCCTCCACTTT
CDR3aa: CASSFRQGASNSPLHF

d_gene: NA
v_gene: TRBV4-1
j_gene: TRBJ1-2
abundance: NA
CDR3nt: TGCGCCAGCAGCCAAGGGCCCCAGGGGCACTATGGCTACACCTTC
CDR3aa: CASSQGPQGHYGYTF

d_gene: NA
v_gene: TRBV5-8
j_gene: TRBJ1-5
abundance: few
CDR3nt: TGTGCCAGCAGCTTGAGGACAGCTAATCAGCCCCAGCATTTT
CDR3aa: CASSLRTANQPQHF

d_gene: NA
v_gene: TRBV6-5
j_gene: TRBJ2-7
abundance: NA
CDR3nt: TGTGCCAGCAGACCCCAACAGGGAAGCTCCTACGAGCAGTACTTC
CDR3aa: CASRPQQGSSYEQYF

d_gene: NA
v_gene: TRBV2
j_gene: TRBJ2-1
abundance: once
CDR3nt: TGTGCCAGCAGGCTTCAGGGAACCCCCATTAATGAGCAGTTCTTC
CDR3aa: CASRLQGTPINEQFF

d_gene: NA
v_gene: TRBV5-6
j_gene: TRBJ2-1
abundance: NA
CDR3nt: TGTGCCAGCAGCTCCGTCCCGGGACTGCCCTCCTACAATGAGCAGTTCTTC
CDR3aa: CASSSVPGLPSYNEQFF